This TCR beta chain is from a study of vaccination and CD4 T cells after COVID-19. Study-wide context: Stimulation of the cells used overlapping spike peptide pools from SARS-CoV-2 and from the common cold coronaviruses HCoV-NL63, HCoV-OC43 and HCoV-229E.

Specified treatment: approximately 10-day PBMC culture with coronavirus spike peptide pools or control peptides (ViraFEST assay). Sequencing of the DNA from cultured CD4+ T cells was carried out with the Oncomine TCR Beta short-read assay. TCRdb analysed the PCR reads with MiXCR anew, one entry per CDR3 protein. Among approximately 21,000 distinct CDR3 sequences listed, around 50% were seen once. From germline, CDR1 is SGHVS and CDR2 FNYEAQ. Trimming left V 0 bases short and J 1 base short, with 13 bases between. The CDR3 runs to 17 residues. A remark on this clonotype: Its antigen is currently unknown.

The sample consisted of cultured CD4+ T cells from blood. The sequence was collected from a human donor with COVID-19. The rearrangement links TRBV7-6 to TRBJ1-3; no firm D call. The CDR3 here is CASSLAPGGSSGNTIYF. CDR3 nucleotides: TGTGCCAGCAGCTTAGCGCCGGGAGGTTCGTCTGGAAACACCATATATTTT.